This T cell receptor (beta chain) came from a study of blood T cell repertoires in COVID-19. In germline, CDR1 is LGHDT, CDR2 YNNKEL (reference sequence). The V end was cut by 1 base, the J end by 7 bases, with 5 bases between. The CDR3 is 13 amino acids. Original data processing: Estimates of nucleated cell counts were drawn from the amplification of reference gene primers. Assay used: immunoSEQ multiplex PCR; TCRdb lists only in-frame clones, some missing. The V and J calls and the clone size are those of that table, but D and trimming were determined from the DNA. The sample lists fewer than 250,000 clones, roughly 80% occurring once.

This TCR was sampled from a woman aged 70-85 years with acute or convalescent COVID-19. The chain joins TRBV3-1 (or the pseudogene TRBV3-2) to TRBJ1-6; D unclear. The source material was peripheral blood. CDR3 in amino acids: CASSQGHNSPLHF. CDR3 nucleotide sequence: TGTGCCAGCAGCCAAGGACACAATTCACCCCTCCACTTT.